The clone carrying this TCR beta chain is a singleton in its sample. Sampled blood was obtained at baseline, cycle 4 day 1, and cycle 7 day 1. The record originates from a study of OX40 agonist ivuxolimab in advanced cancers. TCRdb keeps only in-frame clones here, not all; method: immunoSEQ multiplex PCR. There are 75,000 to 90,000 clones in the sample; roughly 92% occur only once, and 0.6% to 0.7% lies in the top ten. This clonotype originated in an adult with an advanced solid tumor such as melanoma, head and neck, liver or kidney cancer. Sequenced material: CD4+ or CD8+ T cells sorted from blood, taken in a trial of the OX40 agonist ivuxolimab.

The chain's CDR3 is CASSFSGGHKDTQYF. CDR3 nucleotides: TGCGCCAGCAGCTTTTCAGGGGGACATAAAGATACGCAGTATTTT. This chain links TRBV5-1 with TRBJ2-3; 7 nucleotides line up with TRBD1. Germline CDR1 is SGHRS and CDR2 is YFSETQ. Losses at the gene ends were 2 bases for V and 5 bases for J; bases not matched to a gene: 8. CDR3 length: 15 residues.